The next 9 T cell receptor beta chains were all read from a single sample in a study of graft-versus-host responses after intestinal transplantation. These receptors have no known antigen. Sequencing used immunoSEQ multiplex PCR; TCRdb keeps in-frame clones, though not all of them. In the table there are more than 90,000 clones, 90% to 95% of which are singletons. The sequenced sample was unstimulated CD8+ T cells sorted from spleen or lymph node cells, obtained before transplant. The receptors come from a human donor who was the organ donor for an intestinal transplant.

Here the CDR3 DNA reads TGTGCCAGCAGCGTAGAATTAGCAGGGACCGGGGAGCTGTTTTTT. The encoded protein is CASSVELAGTGELFF. The chain couples TRBV9 to TRBJ2-2; possible D gene TRBD1, 5 bases. Germline V gene data show CDR1 as SGDLS and CDR2 as YYNGEE. The V end was cut by 0 bases, the J end by 5 bases, with 11 bases between. The CDR3 totals 15 residues.

This chain joins TRBV7-8 and TRBJ2-7; a weak D match, TRBD2 (6 bases). The CDR3 is 16 amino acids. V was shortened by 3 bases and J by 2 bases, with 17 bases between the two germline ends. Germline loops: CDR1 SGHVS, CDR2 FQNEAQ. The CDR3 loop reads CASSFGGRDAAYEQYF. The CDR3 DNA follows: TGTGCCAGCAGCTTCGGGGGAAGGGACGCGGCCTACGAGCAGTACTTC.

The gene calls are TRBV5-1 and TRBJ2-3, with D possibly matching TRBD2 (5 bases). Germline V gene sequence: CDR1 SGHRS, CDR2 YFSETQ. The CDR3 is 17 amino acids. Trimming left V 0 bases short and J 0 bases short, with 14 bases between. CDR3 amino acids: CASSLEERHPSTDTQYF. CDR3 nucleotide sequence: TGCGCCAGCAGCTTGGAAGAGCGGCACCCTAGCACAGATACGCAGTATTTT. Combining the CDR3 with reference TRBV5-1 and TRBJ2-3 gives the whole variable domain KAGVTQTPRYLIKTRGQQVTLSCSPISGHRSVSWYQQTPGQGLQFLFEYFSETQRNKGNFPGRFSGRQFSNSRSEMNVSTLELGDSALYLCASSLEERHPSTDTQYFGPGTRLTVL.

CDR3 loop: CASSEGGTGTYEQYF. CDR3 DNA sequence: TGTGCCAGCAGTGAAGGGGGGACAGGCACCTACGAGCAGTACTTC. V gene TRBV6-1 combines with J gene TRBJ2-7; TRBD1 aligns across 8 bases. The germline gives CDR1 MNHNS, CDR2 SASEGT. The ends lost 1 base at V and 2 bases at J; junction bases unmatched: 4. This CDR3 comprises 15 residues.

This chain connects TRBV7-6 to TRBJ2-1; a possible D gene is TRBD1 (5 bases). Germline CDR1 and CDR2: SGHVS and FNYEAQ. The CDR3 has 15 amino acids. Trimming left V 1 base short and J 1 base short, with 8 bases between. The CDR3 is CASSLGQGSYNEQFF. The CDR3 DNA reads as TGTGCCAGCAGCTTAGGGCAGGGATCCTACAATGAGCAGTTCTTC.

This sequence joins TRBV7-8 and TRBJ2-1; 7 bases match TRBD2. CDR3 size: 16 residues. J lost 1 base, V lost 5 bases, and 8 bases had no gene match. CDR1 is SGHVS, CDR2 FQNEAQ, per germline. CDR3 sequence: CASSRAGVLSYNEQFF. Here the CDR3 DNA reads TGTGCCAGCAGCCGGGCGGGAGTGCTGTCCTACAATGAGCAGTTCTTC.

The chain couples TRBV29-1 to TRBJ1-2; 8 nucleotides align to TRBD1. Germline CDR1 SQVTM, CDR2 ANQGSEA. Trimming removed 0 bases from V and 0 bases from J; junction bases left unmatched: 24. There are 22 residues in the CDR3. The CDR3 reads CSVEDDLVVEGYRGATNYGYTF. CDR3 sequence (DNA): TGCAGCGTTGAAGATGATCTCGTCGTAGAGGGGTACAGGGGGGCCACTAACTATGGCTACACCTTC.

J is TRBJ2-7 and V is TRBV6-1; 11 nucleotides line up with TRBD2. V was pared by 7 bases and J by 2 bases, with 7 bases of the junction left unmatched. CDR1 is MNHNS and CDR2 is SASEGT in the germline V gene. CDR3 length: 15 amino acids. CDR3 region: CASTFIAGGAYEQYF. Written as DNA, the CDR3 is TGTGCCAGCACCTTCATAGCGGGAGGGGCCTACGAGCAGTACTTC.

This clone was detected once. J is TRBJ2-3 and V is TRBV4-3; 7 bases agree with TRBD1. The CDR3 totals 16 residues. Germline V gene data show CDR1 as LGHNA and CDR2 as YSLEER. V lost 1 base and J lost 4; bases outside the gene matches: 8. Written as DNA, the CDR3 is TGCGCCAGCAGCCAAGGAAGGCAACAGGGGTCAGATACGCAGTATTTT. Amino acid sequence: CASSQGRQQGSDTQYF.